Presented here are 2 T cell receptor beta chains from one specimen sequenced in a study of blood T cells in healthy people across ages. It was with a sample-barcoded 5' primer and a J-beta primer mix that a second PCR of roughly 6 to 11 cycles was run. TCRdb independently ran MiXCR on the 5' RACE reads; one entry per CDR3 protein. The sample holds 660,000 or so distinct CDR3 sequences, under 65% seen once. The specimen sequenced was blood. Receptors originate from a man in his 60s in good health.

This chain connects TRBV6-2 or TRBV6-3 to TRBJ1-5; D gene unclear. Germline V gene sequence: CDR1 MNHEY, CDR2 SVGEGT. This CDR3 has 16 residues. V was clipped by 6 bases and J by 1 base, with 16 bases between them. The CDR3, as DNA: TGTGCCAGCAGCCGCCAGCATGGGGTAAGCAATCAGCCCCAGCATTTT. Translating gives CASSRQHGVSNQPQHF.

The rearrangement links TRBV5-1 to TRBJ1-4; D possibly corresponds to TRBD1 (5 bases). This CDR3 contains 15 residues. The germline CDR1 and CDR2 sequences are SGHRS and YFSETQ. The V end was cut by 3 bases, the J end by 0 bases, with 9 bases between. The CDR3, as DNA: TGCGCCAGCAGCTACCAGGGAGCAACTAATGAAAAACTGTTTTTT. This encodes CASSYQGATNEKLFF.